Each of the 25 T cell receptor beta chains below was sequenced from the same sample in a study of cytotoxic CD8 clonotypes in ibrutinib-treated CLL. Here immunoSEQ multiplex PCR was the method, and the copy in TCRdb shows in-frame clones only, minus some. The repertoire consists of some 290,000 clones, with just under 80% occurring once and the leading ten covering 6.5% to 8.5%. Sequencing was performed on PBMCs, taken before ibrutinib treatment. The receptors here all came from a human donor with chronic lymphocytic leukemia.

The CDR3 nucleotides read TGTGCCAGCAGCGACAGGGGGTTCATCACAGATACGCAGTATTTT. Encoded protein: CASSDRGFITDTQYF. This rearrangement joins TRBV9 to TRBJ2-3; TRBD1 aligns across 8 bases. V was pared by 3 bases and J by 2 bases, with 5 bases of the junction left unmatched. This CDR3 has 15 residues. Per germline, CDR1 SGDLS and CDR2 YYNGEE.

V gene TRBV4-2 combines with J gene TRBJ2-7; maybe TRBD1 (6 bases). V gave up 2 bases and J gave up 2 bases, with 10 bases separating them. The V gene's germline CDR1 is LGHNA and CDR2 YNFKEQ. The CDR3 is made up of 14 amino acids. The CDR3 nucleotides read TGTGCCAGCAGCCAAAGTGGGGGCCCCTACGAGCAGTACTTC. Its protein is CASSQSGGPYEQYF.

The chain couples TRBV18 to TRBJ2-1, with 13 bases aligning to TRBD2. The V segment lost 1 base and the J segment 9 bases; nucleotides outside the gene matches: 9. The CDR3 is 17 residues long. Germline-derived CDR1 and CDR2 are KGHSH and LQKENI. The CDR3 protein is CASSPRTSGSISSEQFF. Here the CDR3 DNA reads TGTGCCAGCTCACCACGGACTAGCGGGAGTATCTCGAGTGAGCAGTTCTTC. Variable domain in full (rest from reference TRBV18 and TRBJ2-1): NAGVMQNPRHLVRRRGQEARLRCSPMKGHSHVYWYRQLPEEGLKFMVYLQKENIIDESGMPKERFSAEFPKEGPSILRIQQVVRGDSAAYFCASSPRTSGSISSEQFFGPGTRLTVL.

This clone was detected once. The chain has TRBV27 and TRBJ2-6; D uncertain. In germline, CDR1 is MNHEY, CDR2 SMNVEV (reference sequence). The CDR3 loop spans 14 amino acids. Trimming cost V 0 bases and J 2 bases, with 2 bases left between them. The DNA for the CDR3 is TGTGCCAGCAGTTTATCCCCTGGGGCCAACGTCCTGACTTTC. Its translation is CASSLSPGANVLTF. Filled out from reference TRBV27 and TRBJ2-6, the complete variable domain reads EAQVTQNPRYLITVTGKKLTVTCSQNMNHEYMSWYRQDPGLGLRQIYYSMNVEVTDKGDVPEGYKVSRKEKRNFPLILESPSPNQTSLYFCASSLSPGANVLTFGAGSRLTVL.

The chain's CDR3 is CASSRTGTSGRSGELFF. CDR3 coding DNA: TGTGCCAGCAGCAGAACCGGGACTAGCGGGAGAAGCGGGGAGCTGTTTTTT. The rearrangement links TRBV7-8 to TRBJ2-2; 14 nucleotides agree with TRBD2. Germline CDR1 is SGHVS and CDR2 is FQNEAQ. V dropped 5 bases and J dropped 7; count of bases not matched to a gene: 9. The CDR3 runs to 17 residues.

This chain joins TRBV10-3 and TRBJ2-1; 9 bases agree with TRBD2. In germline, CDR1 is ENHRY, CDR2 SYGVKD. The CDR3 totals 18 residues. V trimming: 8 bases; J trimming: 5 bases; junction bases outside the gene matches: 19. CDR3 amino acids: CAIGKWVGLAAENNEQFF. Written as DNA, the CDR3 is TGTGCCATCGGGAAGTGGGTGGGACTAGCAGCCGAAAACAATGAGCAGTTCTTC.

This clone appeared a single time. The CDR3 is CASSRRNRDGYTF. CDR3 coding DNA: TGTGCCAGCAGCCGGCGTAACCGAGATGGCTACACCTTC. This chain links TRBV7-9 with TRBJ1-2, with D unresolved. The germline V gene encodes CDR1 SEHNR and CDR2 FQNEAQ (reference sequence). V was cut by 5 bases and J by 6 bases, with 13 bases left in between. CDR3 length: 13 residues.

This clone was seen more than once but under ten times. The V and J genes are TRBV9 and TRBJ1-1; D gene ambiguous. V was shortened by 0 bases and J by 2 bases, with 8 bases between the two germline ends. Germline V gene sequence: CDR1 SGDLS, CDR2 YYNGEE. The CDR3 runs 14 residues. CDR3 sequence: CASSVVETNTEAFF. The DNA for the CDR3 is TGTGCCAGCAGCGTAGTCGAGACAAACACTGAAGCTTTCTTT.

The V and J genes are TRBV7-8 and TRBJ2-7, with 8 bases fitting TRBD1. Germline V gene lookup returns CDR1 SGHVS and CDR2 FQNEAQ. The CDR3 totals 17 residues. The trim removed 5 bases at V and 0 bases at J, leaving 12 bases unmatched. CDR3 residues: CASSIRSWTGNSYEQYF. The DNA for the CDR3 is TGTGCCAGCAGCATAAGGAGCTGGACAGGGAACTCCTACGAGCAGTACTTC.

The chain links TRBV7-9 to TRBJ2-7, with TRBD2 as a possible D gene (5 bases). The CDR3 loop spans 14 amino acids. CDR1 and CDR2 from the germline V gene are SEHNR and FQNEAQ (reference sequence). Between the trimmed V and J ends, which lost 7 bases and 4 bases, there was a span of 17 bases. CDR3 loop: CASTKTASWYEQYF. The CDR3 DNA is TGTGCCAGCACCAAAACCGCTAGCTGGTACGAGCAGTACTTC.

The chain links TRBV15 to TRBJ2-7, with TRBD2 matching over 9 bases. V trimming: 1 base; J trimming: 7 bases; junction bases outside the gene matches: 8. This CDR3 has 15 amino acids. Germline CDR1 reads LNHNV; CDR2 reads YYDKDF (reference sequence). CDR3 in amino acids: CATSRVGGRVREQYF. CDR3 in DNA: TGTGCCACCAGCAGAGTTGGCGGGAGGGTGAGGGAGCAGTACTTC.

The chain uses TRBV7-2 and TRBJ1-1, with D uncertain. V was shortened by 2 bases and J by 0 bases, with 10 bases between the two germline ends. The germline gives CDR1 SGHTA, CDR2 FQGNSA. The length of the CDR3 is 15 residues. This chain's CDR3 is CASSLLGPVNTEAFF. CDR3 coding DNA: TGTGCCAGCAGCTTACTTGGCCCAGTGAACACTGAAGCTTTCTTT.

V usage is TRBV7-9 and J usage is TRBJ2-7; no definite D call. The CDR3 runs 14 residues. Per the germline V gene, CDR1 is SEHNR and CDR2 is FQNEAQ (reference sequence). Trimming removed 5 bases at V and 6 bases at J, with 17 bases between. This chain's CDR3 is CASSQNSPVSEQYF. In DNA form, the CDR3 reads TGTGCCAGCAGCCAGAACTCCCCCGTGAGCGAGCAGTACTTC.

This sequence joins TRBV6-5 and TRBJ2-7; D possibly corresponds to TRBD2 (6 bases). Trimming cost V 6 bases and J 4 bases, with 13 bases left between them. Germline V gene sequence: CDR1 MNHEY, CDR2 SVGAGI. The CDR3 is 13 amino acids. CDR3 sequence reads: CASRPGEKYEQYF. CDR3 in DNA: TGTGCCAGCAGACCGGGAGAGAAATACGAGCAGTACTTC.

The chain carries TRBV30 and TRBJ2-2; tentative D call: TRBD1 (6 bases). The CDR3 is 17 residues long. The ends were cut back, 3 bases at V and 2 bases at J, with 19 bases in the middle. CDR1 is GTSNPN and CDR2 is SVGIG in the germline V gene (reference sequence). CDR3 bases: TGTGCCTGGAGCTCTTTAATTGGGGGCGCTAACACCGGGGAGCTGTTTTTT. Protein sequence: CAWSSLIGGANTGELFF.

This chain uses TRBV27 with TRBJ2-5; 12 bases match TRBD2. This CDR3 is built from 18 residues. J was trimmed by 2 bases and V by 5 bases; bases with no gene match: 12. The germline gives CDR1 MNHEY, CDR2 SMNVEV (reference sequence). CDR3 residues: CASSAGTSGPRGQETQYF. CDR3 in DNA: TGTGCCAGCAGTGCCGGGACTAGCGGGCCGAGGGGGCAAGAGACCCAGTACTTC.

The J gene is TRBJ2-1, the V gene TRBV28, with TRBD2 matching 11 bases. The V and J ends lost 3 bases and 10 bases, in that order; junction bases with no gene match: 5. This CDR3 has 14 amino acids. The germline V gene encodes CDR1 MDHEN and CDR2 SYDVKM. The CDR3: CASSFSSSGREQFF. CDR3 nucleotides: TGTGCCAGCAGTTTCTCATCTAGCGGGAGGGAGCAGTTCTTC.

This chain links TRBV15 with TRBJ2-3, with D possibly being TRBD1 (6 bases). V was clipped by 0 bases and J by 2 bases, with 9 bases between them. CDR3 length: 15 amino acids. Germline-derived CDR1 and CDR2 are LNHNV and YYDKDF (reference sequence). CDR3: CATSRDRGYTDTQYF. CDR3 nucleotides: TGTGCCACCAGCAGAGACAGGGGTTACACAGATACGCAGTATTTT.

This chain links TRBV5-6 with TRBJ2-7; a weak D match, TRBD2 (6 bases). Germline CDR1 is SGHDT and CDR2 is YYEEEE. The V end was cut by 5 bases, the J end by 0 bases, with 15 bases between. This CDR3 has 15 residues. CDR3 loop: CASSSTGGSSYEQYF. The CDR3 DNA sequence: TGTGCCAGCAGTTCAACTGGGGGGAGCTCCTACGAGCAGTACTTC. The full variable domain, completed using reference TRBV5-6 and TRBJ2-7, is DAGVTQSPTHLIKTRGQQVTLRCSPKSGHDTVSWYQQALGQGPQFIFQYYEEEERQRGNFPDRFSGHQFPNYSSELNVNALLLGDSALYLCASSSTGGSSYEQYFGPGTRLTVT.

The rearrangement uses TRBV5-6 and TRBJ1-2; no reliable D call. The germline CDR1 and CDR2 sequences are SGHDT and YYEEEE. CDR3 size: 13 residues. Trimming left V 0 bases short and J 5 bases short, with 8 bases between. CDR3 residues: CASSLAGVYGYTF. Here the CDR3 DNA reads TGTGCCAGCAGCTTGGCCGGCGTGTATGGCTACACCTTC.

V gene TRBV7-9 combines with J gene TRBJ1-4, with unresolved D. The CDR3 is 16 amino acids. Germline CDR1 SEHNR, CDR2 FQNEAQ (reference sequence). Trimming removed 7 bases at V and 3 bases at J, with 18 bases between. CDR3 sequence reads: CASTPGFQRPNEKLFF. The CDR3 DNA reads as TGTGCCAGCACCCCCGGCTTTCAGAGACCTAATGAAAAACTGTTTTTT.

The rearrangement joins TRBV11-3 to TRBJ2-1, with 11 bases fitting TRBD1. CDR1 and CDR2 from the germline V gene are SGHNT and YENEEA. The CDR3 is 15 amino acids. With 6 bases clipped from V and 7 bases from J, the junction kept 8 bases outside the gene matches. Here the CDR3 reads CASSISGTGGNEQFF. CDR3 coding DNA: TGTGCCAGCAGTATATCCGGGACAGGGGGAAATGAGCAGTTCTTC.

This rearrangement joins TRBV5-6 to TRBJ1-2; D is unclear. Trimming left V 0 bases short and J 7 bases short, with 13 bases between. Germline CDR1 and CDR2: SGHDT and YYEEEE. This CDR3 has 14 residues. The CDR3 DNA reads TGTGCCAGCAGCTTGGCCTTGGAGTATGTTGGCTACACCTTC. It codes for CASSLALEYVGYTF.

The rearrangement joins TRBV6-5 to TRBJ2-7; maybe TRBD2 (5 bases). The CDR3 has 14 amino acids. CDR1 is MNHEY, CDR2 SVGAGI, per germline. V dropped 6 bases and J dropped 0 bases, with 12 bases sitting between them. Here the CDR3 DNA reads TGTGCCAGCAGGCGTGGACTGAGCTCCTACGAGCAGTACTTC. It is translated as CASRRGLSSYEQYF.

This chain connects TRBV19 to TRBJ2-2; TRBD2 is a possible D gene (6 bases). Trimming cost V 1 base and J 5 bases, with 8 bases left between them. This CDR3 contains 14 residues. Germline CDR1 LNHDA, CDR2 SQIVND (reference sequence). The CDR3 sequence is CASSIAGETGELFF. DNA for the CDR3: TGTGCCAGTAGTATAGCGGGGGAGACCGGGGAGCTGTTTTTT.